These 31 T cell receptor beta chains originate from one sample sequenced in a study of shared clonotypes between healthy human individuals. Method: immunoSEQ multiplex PCR; TCRdb's copy keeps in-frame clones and lacks some. The sample shows 2.5 million or so clones, approximately 90% of them seen only once. The sequenced sample was naive CD4+ T cells sorted from blood. As for subset: CD45RA+ positively selected. The receptors originated from a young man in good health.

This clone has a single count. The sample contains more than one DNA sequence encoding this CDR3. V is TRBV5-1 and J is TRBJ2-3; unclear D gene. This CDR3 contains 15 residues. Trimming pared 0 bases from V and 2 bases from J, leaving 10 bases between. The germline CDR1 and CDR2 sequences are SGHRS and YFSETQ. As DNA, the CDR3 is TGCGCCAGCAGCTTGGGTTACACGAACACAGATACGCAGTATTTT. Translated, it gives CASSLGYTNTDTQYF.

The V call is TRBV19, the J call TRBJ2-2; D is perhaps TRBD2 (6 bases). This CDR3 is 15 amino acids long. V gave up 3 bases and J gave up 0 bases, with 8 bases separating them. CDR1 is LNHDA and CDR2 is SQIVND in the germline V gene (reference sequence). The CDR3 region has the DNA TGTGCCAGTAGTATGCTAGCGACGAACACCGGGGAGCTGTTTTTT. It translates to CASSMLATNTGELFF.

This clone was seen once. V usage is TRBV11-2 and J usage is TRBJ2-5; TRBD2 might be the D (6 bases). The germline V gene has CDR1 SGHAT and CDR2 FQNNGV. The CDR3 is 15 amino acids. The ends were cut back, 1 base at V and 1 base at J, with 10 bases in the middle. CDR3 amino acids: CASSLGQTSQETQYF. CDR3 nucleotide sequence: TGTGCCAGCAGCTTAGGGCAGACTAGCCAAGAGACCCAGTACTTC.

This clone was observed once. The V gene is TRBV6-6, the J gene TRBJ2-2; D might be TRBD1 (5 bases). The CDR3 has 16 residues. V was trimmed by 0 bases and J by 2 bases, leaving 10 bases between them. The V gene's germline CDR1 is MNHNY and CDR2 SVGAGI (reference sequence). The CDR3 DNA is TGTGCCAGCAGTTACTCTGGGCAGGGAAACACCGGGGAGCTGTTTTTT. Translated: CASSYSGQGNTGELFF.

The J gene is TRBJ2-1, the V gene TRBV7-2; TRBD2 agrees at 9 bases. The CDR3 is 18 residues long. CDR1 SGHTA and CDR2 FQGNSA come from the germline V gene. V shed 3 bases and J 1 base; nucleotides not matched to a gene: 10. The CDR3 nucleotides read TGTGCCAGCAGCTTGCTGCGGGGGGGCGTTAAGTCCTACAATGAGCAGTTCTTC. This sequence encodes CASSLLRGGVKSYNEQFF. Together with reference TRBV7-2 and TRBJ2-1, the CDR3 gives the full variable domain: GAGVSQSPSNKVTEKGKDVELRCDPISGHTALYWYRQSLGQGLEFLIYFQGNSAPDKSGLPSDRFSAERTGGSVSTLTIQRTQQEDSAVYLCASSLLRGGVKSYNEQFFGPGTRLTVL.

The V and J genes are TRBV7-8 and TRBJ1-1; TRBD1 aligns across 7 bases. V shed 5 bases, J shed 8 bases, and the junction held 5 bases outside the gene matches. This CDR3 is 12 amino acids long. CDR1 is SGHVS, CDR2 FQNEAQ, per germline. The CDR3 DNA is TGTGCCAGCAGCGAATTGGACAGGGAAGCTTTCTTT. Its translation: CASSELDREAFF.

The chain uses TRBV11-2 and TRBJ2-2; the match to TRBD2 covers 7 bases. Germline CDR1 and CDR2: SGHAT and FQNNGV. The junction had 6 bases not matched to a gene; V was cut back by 5 bases and J by 0 bases. The CDR3 consists of 16 residues. CDR3 sequence: CASSAQAGTNTGELFF. As DNA, the CDR3 is TGTGCCAGCAGCGCCCAAGCGGGGACGAACACCGGGGAGCTGTTTTTT.

Comment on this clone: Other nucleotide sequences from this sample produce the same CDR3. The chain employs TRBV11-2 and TRBJ1-1, with D possibly matching TRBD1 (6 bases). Germline V gene lookup returns CDR1 SGHAT and CDR2 FQNNGV. The CDR3 loop spans 13 amino acids. The V end lost 1 base, the J end lost 7 bases, and 10 bases lay between the germline ends. Here the CDR3 reads CASSLARTVEAFF. The DNA of the CDR3 is TGTGCCAGCAGCTTAGCCCGGACAGTTGAAGCTTTCTTT. The full variable domain, in which reference TRBV11-2 and TRBJ1-1 provide the parts outside the CDR3, is EAGVAQSPRYKIIEKRQSVAFWCNPISGHATLYWYQQILGQGPKLLIQFQNNGVVDDSQLPKDRFSAERLKGVDSTLKIQPAKLEDSAVYLCASSLARTVEAFFGQGTRLTVV.

The table lists this clone with a few counts. Other DNA sequences of this sample code for an identical CDR3. This sequence joins TRBV30 and TRBJ1-2; D call uncertain. With 1 base removed from V and 5 bases from J, the gap between germline ends came to 5 bases. The germline gives CDR1 GTSNPN, CDR2 SVGIG (reference sequence). This CDR3 has 11 residues. The CDR3 protein is CAWSGTYGYTF. CDR3 in DNA: TGTGCCTGGAGTGGGACGTATGGCTACACCTTC.

The chain couples TRBV21-1 to TRBJ2-1; the table assigns TRBD1, which was not confirmed against the DNA. TRBV21-1 is recorded as a pseudogene. There are 15 residues in the CDR3. The CDR3 region is CASSNGLDRDNEQFF. In DNA form, the CDR3 reads TGTGCCAGCAGCAACGGGCTGGACAGAGACAATGAGCAGTTCTTC.

The chain links TRBV5-8 to TRBJ1-5; 8 nucleotides line up with TRBD1. The CDR3 is made up of 16 amino acids. V lost 4 bases and J lost 4; bases outside the gene matches: 10. From germline, CDR1 is SGHTS and CDR2 YDEGEE. The CDR3 DNA reads TGTGCCAGCAGCGTGGGACAGGCTCCCCGGAATCAGCCCCAGCATTTT. Translated: CASSVGQAPRNQPQHF.

This clone appeared a single time. The genes are TRBV5-1 and TRBJ1-4; D possibly corresponds to TRBD1 (5 bases). The CDR3 runs to 14 residues. V lost 5 bases, J lost 3 bases, and 11 bases lay in between. The germline gives CDR1 SGHRS, CDR2 YFSETQ. The CDR3 sequence is CASRRDSSNEKLFF. The DNA of the CDR3 is TGCGCCAGCAGACGTGACAGCTCTAATGAAAAACTGTTTTTT.

The V gene is TRBV19, the J gene TRBJ2-3; 14 nucleotides match TRBD2. CDR3 length: 15 residues. V shed 6 bases and J 7 bases; nucleotides not matched to a gene: 6. Looked up from germline, CDR1 is LNHDA and CDR2 is SQIVND (reference sequence). This chain's CDR3 is CASSGLAGGIYTQYF. The CDR3 DNA is TGTGCCAGTAGCGGACTAGCGGGAGGAATATATACGCAGTATTTT. Filled out from reference TRBV19 and TRBJ2-3, the complete variable domain reads DGGITQSPKYLFRKEGQNVTLSCEQNLNHDAMYWYRQDPGQGLRLIYYSQIVNDFQKGDIAEGYSVSREKKESFPLTVTSAQKNPTAFYLCASSGLAGGIYTQYFGPGTRLTVL.

The V call is TRBV29-1, the J call TRBJ2-4; 9 nucleotides agree with TRBD2. V lost 3 bases, J lost 0 bases, and 3 bases stayed unmatched. In germline, CDR1 is SQVTM, CDR2 ANQGSEA. This CDR3 is 15 amino acids long. The CDR3 loop reads CSVDLAGPAKNIQYF. In nucleotides, the CDR3 is TGCAGCGTTGACCTAGCGGGACCAGCCAAAAACATTCAGTACTTC.

About this clone itself: Other nucleotide sequences in the sample specify the same CDR3. The genes are TRBV7-2 and TRBJ2-7, with TRBD2 matching 11 bases. This CDR3 is built from 15 residues. Germline CDR1 is SGHTA and CDR2 is FQGNSA. J was trimmed by 0 bases and V by 4 bases; bases with no gene match: 2. CDR3 in amino acids: CASSSGTSGSYEQYF. CDR3 in DNA: TGTGCCAGCAGCTCCGGGACTAGCGGCTCCTACGAGCAGTACTTC.

J is TRBJ1-1 and V is TRBV5-1, with D perhaps matching TRBD1 (6 bases). The CDR3 totals 15 residues. Per the germline V gene, CDR1 is SGHRS and CDR2 is YFSETQ. V was trimmed by 4 bases and J by 3 bases, leaving 16 bases between them. The CDR3 loop reads CASSARGAGYTEAFF. The CDR3 nucleotides read TGCGCCAGCAGCGCTAGGGGGGCAGGTTACACTGAAGCTTTCTTT.

V usage is TRBV18 and J usage is TRBJ2-5; D is ambiguous. The CDR3 covers 11 residues. Germline V gene sequence: CDR1 KGHSH, CDR2 LQKENI. Trimming took off 9 bases at V and 2 bases at J, with 7 bases between the two ends. The CDR3 reads CASTEQETQYF. The CDR3, as DNA: TGTGCCAGTACAGAACAAGAGACCCAGTACTTC.

CDR3 sequence: CASSKAGGIGADTQYF. In nucleotides, the CDR3 is TGTGCCAGCTCAAAGGCCGGCGGGATAGGGGCGGATACGCAGTATTTT. The chain uses TRBV18 and TRBJ2-3, with D possibly being TRBD2 (6 bases). This CDR3 comprises 16 residues. Germline V gene lookup returns CDR1 KGHSH and CDR2 LQKENI. The V and J ends lost 5 bases and 6 bases respectively, with 21 bases between them.

V gene TRBV7-9 combines with J gene TRBJ1-6, with 7 bases matching TRBD1. Germline values: CDR1 SEHNR, CDR2 FQNEAQ (reference sequence). This CDR3 spans 14 amino acids. With V trimmed by 5 bases and J by 6 bases, 4 bases remained unmatched. The CDR3 DNA reads as TGTGCCAGCAGCCGACAGGGCTCTAATTCACCCCTCCACTTT. It translates to CASSRQGSNSPLHF.

This chain uses TRBV5-1 with TRBJ2-2; D may correspond to TRBD1 or TRBD2 (5 bases each). The ends were cut back, 3 bases at V and 2 bases at J, with 14 bases in the middle. Germline CDR1 reads SGHRS; CDR2 reads YFSETQ. CDR3 length: 16 residues. The CDR3 protein is CASSSGTLANTGELFF. CDR3 nucleotides: TGCGCCAGCAGCTCGGGGACCCTCGCTAACACCGGGGAGCTGTTTTTT.

The chain uses TRBV30 and TRBJ1-6; 8 nucleotides match TRBD1. Germline CDR1 and CDR2: GTSNPN and SVGIG (reference sequence). This CDR3 comprises 19 residues. After removal of 1 base from V and 0 bases from J, the junction contained 11 bases not matched to a gene. The CDR3 sequence is CAWSARGQGLSSYNSPLHF. The CDR3 DNA reads as TGTGCCTGGAGTGCACGAGGACAGGGATTGAGCTCCTATAATTCACCCCTCCACTTT.

This chain joins TRBV11-2 and TRBJ2-1; 10 positions agree with TRBD2. Germline V gene sequence: CDR1 SGHAT, CDR2 FQNNGV. The CDR3 loop spans 19 amino acids. With 5 bases clipped from V and 0 bases from J, the junction kept 13 bases outside the gene matches. The CDR3 loop is CASSPMSPLAGSSYNEQFF. The DNA for the CDR3 is TGTGCCAGCAGCCCCATGAGTCCACTAGCGGGAAGCTCCTACAATGAGCAGTTCTTC. The full variable domain, its missing parts supplied by reference TRBV11-2 and TRBJ2-1, is EAGVAQSPRYKIIEKRQSVAFWCNPISGHATLYWYQQILGQGPKLLIQFQNNGVVDDSQLPKDRFSAERLKGVDSTLKIQPAKLEDSAVYLCASSPMSPLAGSSYNEQFFGPGTRLTVL.

This rearrangement joins TRBV5-1 to TRBJ2-3, with D perhaps matching TRBD1 (6 bases). This CDR3 comprises 16 residues. Trimming removed 4 bases at V and 0 bases at J, with 15 bases between. Germline loops: CDR1 SGHRS, CDR2 YFSETQ. CDR3 DNA: TGCGCCAGCAGCGCTATACAGGGTCCTAGCACAGATACGCAGTATTTT. Translated: CASSAIQGPSTDTQYF.

The V gene is TRBV10-3, the J gene TRBJ1-2; D call uncertain. Germline V gives CDR1 ENHRY, CDR2 SYGVKD. Trimming stripped 6 bases from V and 4 bases from J, with 12 bases between. The length of the CDR3 is 13 residues. The CDR3 loop reads CAISSDRPYGYTF. The CDR3 DNA reads TGTGCCATCAGCTCGGACCGCCCCTATGGCTACACCTTC.

The chain links TRBV9 to TRBJ2-5; a weak D match, TRBD2 (5 bases). The CDR3 is 14 residues long. The V and J ends lost 3 bases and 2 bases respectively, with 11 bases between them. The germline V gene encodes CDR1 SGDLS and CDR2 YYNGEE. The CDR3 region has the DNA TGTGCCAGCAGCGCGAGGGTAGGGCAAGAGACCCAGTACTTC. Protein sequence: CASSARVGQETQYF.

This clone was picked up one time. V and J are TRBV7-3 and TRBJ2-2; 7 bases line up with TRBD2. V was pared by 0 bases and J by 7 bases, with 8 bases of the junction left unmatched. This CDR3 is 16 amino acids long. Germline CDR1 and CDR2: SGHTA and FQGTGA. CDR3 sequence reads: CASSLTGREQDGELFF. DNA for the CDR3: TGTGCCAGCAGCTTAACGGGGAGGGAGCAGGACGGGGAGCTGTTTTTT.

The chain joins TRBV18 to TRBJ2-1, with D uncertain. Germline CDR1 and CDR2: KGHSH and LQKENI. The CDR3 contains 12 residues. The V end lost 4 bases, the J end lost 6 bases, and 7 bases lay between the germline ends. The CDR3 spells CASSQMSNEQFF. In nucleotides, the CDR3 is TGTGCCAGCTCACAGATGAGCAATGAGCAGTTCTTC.

The chain has TRBV5-4 and TRBJ2-5; 9 bases agree with TRBD2. The germline V gene has CDR1 SGHNT and CDR2 YYREEE (reference sequence). V lost 1 base to trimming and J lost 4 bases; unmatched junction nucleotides: 14. There are 18 residues in the CDR3. The CDR3 protein is CASSLKSLAGPLGETQYF. In DNA form, the CDR3 reads TGTGCCAGCAGCTTGAAGAGTCTAGCGGGGCCCCTGGGAGAGACCCAGTACTTC.

V gene TRBV5-1 combines with J gene TRBJ2-2, with TRBD2 as a possible D gene (5 bases). Germline V gives CDR1 SGHRS, CDR2 YFSETQ. Trimming pared 5 bases from V and 0 bases from J, leaving 14 bases between. This CDR3 is built from 16 residues. In nucleotides, the CDR3 is TGCGCCAGCAGAGCGGCCCAGCCGTCGAACACCGGGGAGCTGTTTTTT. Its protein product is CASRAAQPSNTGELFF.

This clone appeared once. The genes are TRBV9 and TRBJ2-1, with 9 bases lining up with TRBD2. Losses at the gene ends were 0 bases for V and 6 bases for J; bases not matched to a gene: 10. Germline assignment: CDR1 SGDLS and CDR2 YYNGEE. The CDR3 is 17 amino acids. The CDR3 bases are TGTGCCAGCAGCGTAGGACACGGTAGCGGGAGCATCAATGAGCAGTTCTTC. This codes for CASSVGHGSGSINEQFF.

For the CDR3, the DNA is TGTGCCAGCAGTTACGGGTCAGATTCTAACTATGGCTACACCTTC. Amino acid sequence: CASSYGSDSNYGYTF. V usage is TRBV6-6 and J usage is TRBJ1-2; D gene uncertain. The ends were cut back, 2 bases at V and 0 bases at J, with 10 bases in the middle. CDR3 length equals 15 residues. Germline values: CDR1 MNHNY, CDR2 SVGAGI (reference sequence).